Listed below are T cell receptor beta chains from one sample, sequenced in a study of chemoradiotherapy in HPV16-positive cancers. Clones were sequenced by immunoSEQ multiplex PCR, and TCRdb holds only the in-frame ones, with some missing. The sample holds about 12,000 clones; less than 90% are singletons and the top ten take 2.8%. The sequences come from blood, collected from a patient who underwent chemoradiotherapy. These receptors originate from a human donor with HPV-associated anogenital cancer. The CDR3 runs from the conserved cysteine through the conserved F or W. A D gene is named only where the DNA matches it firmly.

NA	TRBV7-9	TRBJ2-1	CASSLDRYNEQFF	TGTGCCAGCAGCCTCGACAGATACAATGAGCAGTTCTTC
NA	TRBV7-9	TRBJ2-2	CASSPRVSGELFF	TGTGCCAGCAGCCCGAGGGTGAGCGGGGAGCTGTTTTTT
NA	TRBV9	TRBJ2-7	CASSRGDYEQYF	TGTGCCAGCAGCAGGGGGGACTACGAGCAGTACTTC
TRBD2	TRBV5-1	TRBJ2-7	CASTEPGGAREQYF	TGCGCCAGCACCGAACCCGGGGGGGCGCGCGAGCAGTACTTC
NA	TRBV6-5	TRBJ1-1	CASSYMIGTEAFF	TGTGCCAGCAGTTACATGATTGGCACTGAAGCTTTCTTT
NA	TRBV5-6	TRBJ2-5	CASSSGQGSETQYF	TGTGCCAGCAGCTCGGGCCAGGGGTCAGAGACCCAGTACTTC
NA	TRBV11-2	TRBJ2-1	CASSLGAGGLGKNEQFF	TGTGCCAGCAGCTTAGGAGCTGGGGGGCTGGGGAAGAATGAGCAGTTCTTC
NA	TRBV2	TRBJ1-6	CASSGTGKSSYNSPLHF	TGTGCCAGCAGTGGTACCGGGAAGAGCTCCTATAATTCACCCCTCCACTTT
NA	TRBV4-3	TRBJ2-2	CASSQDRGQANTGELFF	TGCGCCAGCAGCCAAGATAGGGGACAAGCGAACACCGGGGAGCTGTTTTTT
NA	TRBV6-5	TRBJ1-1	CASSEFGRAVPEAFF	TGTGCCAGCAGCGAATTCGGCCGGGCGGTCCCTGAAGCTTTCTTT
NA	TRBV4-2	TRBJ1-2	CASSQGRGDPVYGYTF	TGTGCCAGCAGCCAAGGGCGGGGAGACCCCGTCTATGGCTACACCTTC
TRBD1	TRBV30	TRBJ1-5	CAWSRTGERGNQPQHF	TGTGCCTGGAGTCGGACAGGGGAAAGGGGCAATCAGCCCCAGCATTTT
NA	TRBV10-3	TRBJ2-5	CAISQEGVRFSGGKAPLEETQYF	TGTGCCATCAGTCAGGAGGGGGTTAGGTTTTCAGGGGGAAAGGCGCCCCTCGAGGAGACCCAGTACTTC
TRBD2	TRBV6-5	TRBJ2-1	CASRTSGGSNEQFF	TGTGCCAGCAGGACTAGCGGGGGGAGCAATGAGCAGTTCTTC
NA	TRBV6-1	TRBJ1-2	CASILGDTNYGYTF	TGTGCCAGCATTCTGGGGGATACTAACTATGGCTACACCTTC
NA	TRBV7-3	TRBJ1-5	CASSLSGTDQPQHF	TGTGCCAGCAGCTTATCGGGGACGGATCAGCCCCAGCATTTT
TRBD1	TRBV10-3	TRBJ2-2	CATDRTGNAGELFF	TGTGCCACCGATAGGACAGGGAACGCCGGGGAGCTGTTTTTT
NA	TRBV4-3	TRBJ2-6	CASSQGDGPGGANVLTF	TGCGCCAGCAGCCAAGGGGACGGCCCAGGCGGGGCCAACGTCCTGACTTTC
TRBD1	TRBV7-3	TRBJ1-2	CASSPQGAKYHGYTF	TGTGCCAGCAGCCCACAGGGGGCCAAGTATCATGGCTACACCTTC
NA	TRBV19	TRBJ2-2	CASSINGARGELFF	TGTGCCAGTAGTATAAACGGGGCCCGGGGGGAGCTGTTTTTT
NA	TRBV10-3	TRBJ1-2	CAISAGGAGPNYGYTF	TGTGCCATCAGTGCGGGGGGCGCCGGGCCGAACTATGGCTACACCTTC
TRBD2	TRBV9	TRBJ2-5	CASSAGSGGLQETQYF	TGTGCCAGCAGCGCGGGAAGCGGGGGTCTCCAAGAGACCCAGTACTTC
NA	TRBV7-2	TRBJ1-1	CASSFTVAEAFF	TGTGCCAGCAGCTTTACGGTCGCTGAAGCTTTCTTT
TRBD2	TRBV9	TRBJ2-1	CASSAPGVAGVNEQFF	TGTGCCAGCAGCGCACCCGGGGTAGCGGGGGTCAATGAGCAGTTCTTC
NA	TRBV30	TRBJ1-1	CAWITGNTEAFF	TGTGCCTGGATAACAGGGAACACTGAAGCTTTCTTT
TRBD2	TRBV11-1	TRBJ2-5	CASSNGGASFSWEAQYF	TGTGCCAGCAGCAACGGGGGGGCCTCCTTTTCTTGGGAGGCCCAGTACTTC
TRBD2	TRBV5-1	TRBJ2-1	CASSPQTSGGVNEQFF	TGCGCCAGCAGCCCCCAGACTAGCGGGGGGGTGAATGAGCAGTTCTTC
NA	TRBV7-7	TRBJ2-5	CASSRNMGIRETQYF	TGTGCCAGCAGCCGTAATATGGGAATCCGGGAGACCCAGTACTTC